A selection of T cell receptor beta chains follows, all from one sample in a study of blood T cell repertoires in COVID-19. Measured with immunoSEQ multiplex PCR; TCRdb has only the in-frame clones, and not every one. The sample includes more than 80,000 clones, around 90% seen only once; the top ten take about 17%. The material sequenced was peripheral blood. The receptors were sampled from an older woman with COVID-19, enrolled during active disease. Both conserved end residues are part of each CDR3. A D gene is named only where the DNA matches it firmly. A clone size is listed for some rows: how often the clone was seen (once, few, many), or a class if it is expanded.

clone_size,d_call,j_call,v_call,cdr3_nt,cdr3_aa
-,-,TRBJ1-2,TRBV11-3,TGTGCCAGCAGCTTAGATTTTCGTGACCGACATCCAGCTAACTATGGCTACACCTTC,CASSLDFRDRHPANYGYTF
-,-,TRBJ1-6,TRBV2,TGTGCCAGCACGGGCAGGGGAAACTCACCCCTCCACTTT,CASTGRGNSPLHF
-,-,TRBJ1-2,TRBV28,TGTGCCACCATCCGGGGAGGGGAGACTTATGGCTACACCTTC,CATIRGGETYGYTF
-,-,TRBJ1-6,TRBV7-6,TGTGCCAGCAGCTCGCAGGGGATAAGATCACCCCTCCACTTT,CASSSQGIRSPLHF
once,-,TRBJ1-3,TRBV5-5,TGTGCCAGCAGCTTCCTTGGTTCTAAAAACACCATATATTTT,CASSFLGSKNTIYF
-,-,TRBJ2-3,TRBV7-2,TGTGCCAGCAGCCCGGGGGTTAGCACAGATACGCAGTATTTT,CASSPGVSTDTQYF
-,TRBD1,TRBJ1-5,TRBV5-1,TGCGCCAGCAGCTTGGGCCGAGACAGGGGGCCGTATAGCAATCAGCCCCAGCATTTT,CASSLGRDRGPYSNQPQHF
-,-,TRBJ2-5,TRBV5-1,TGCGCCAGCAGCGGGGGGGCAGAGACCCAGTACTTC,CASSGGAETQYF
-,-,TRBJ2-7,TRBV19,TGTGCCAGTAGTTCCCGGACAGATTACTACGAGCAGTACTTC,CASSSRTDYYEQYF
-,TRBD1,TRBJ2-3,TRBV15,TGTGCCACCAGCAGAGATTTAAGGGACAGGGGAACAGATACGCAGTATTTT,CATSRDLRDRGTDTQYF
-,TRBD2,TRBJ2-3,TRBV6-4,TGTGCCAGCAGTGTTGCGGGGGGCTCCTCAGATACGCAGTATTTT,CASSVAGGSSDTQYF
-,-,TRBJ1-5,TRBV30,TGTGCCTCGGGGCGGGTCGATCAGCCCCAGCATTTT,CASGRVDQPQHF
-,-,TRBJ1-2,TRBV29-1,TGCAGCGTTGCAGGGGCGGGTTCGGCTAACTATGGCTACACCTTC,CSVAGAGSANYGYTF
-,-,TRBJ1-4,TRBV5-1,TGCGCCAGCAGCTTGGCCCTGGCAGGGGAAGAAAAACTGTTTTTT,CASSLALAGEEKLFF
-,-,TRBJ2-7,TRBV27,TGTGCCAGCAGTTTATCTGGCAACTCCTACGAGCAGTACTTC,CASSLSGNSYEQYF
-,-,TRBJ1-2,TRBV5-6,TGTGCCAGCAGCTTGGCGGGATACTATGGCTACACCTTC,CASSLAGYYGYTF
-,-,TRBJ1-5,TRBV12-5,TGTGCTAGTGGTCCCACAACACCCCATGGACAGTTAAATCAGCCCCAGCATTTT,CASGPTTPHGQLNQPQHF
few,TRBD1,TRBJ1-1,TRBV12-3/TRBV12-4,TGTGCCAGCACCGCCTACAGGGGCGGGATAGCTTTCTTT,CASTAYRGGIAFF
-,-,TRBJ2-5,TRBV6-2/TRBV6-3,TGTGCCAGCAGTTACGGGCATCCCCTGGAGACCCAGTACTTC,CASSYGHPLETQYF
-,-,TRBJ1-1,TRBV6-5,TGTGCCAGCAGTTACTGGCTGGACACTGAAGCTTTCTTT,CASSYWLDTEAFF
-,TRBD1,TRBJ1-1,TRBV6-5,TGTGCCAGCCGACCGGGACAGGCAACAAACACTGAAGCTTTCTTT,CASRPGQATNTEAFF
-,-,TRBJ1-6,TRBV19,TGTGCCAGTAACGAGGGCGCGAGTTCACCCCTCCACTTT,CASNEGASSPLHF
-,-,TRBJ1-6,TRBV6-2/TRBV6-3,TGTGCCAGCAGTCGATCCGGGGGGGTACCCCTCCACTTT,CASSRSGGVPLHF
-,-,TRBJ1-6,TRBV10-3,TGTGCCACCGGTGGGGAAGGGGCCCTCCACTTT,CATGGEGALHF
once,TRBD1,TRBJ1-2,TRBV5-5,TGTGCCAGCAGCTTGTCGGGACAGAATATCTATGGCTACACCTTC,CASSLSGQNIYGYTF
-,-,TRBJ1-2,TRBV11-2,TGTGCCAGCAGCCCCGGGACACCTTTTAACTATGGCTACACCTTC,CASSPGTPFNYGYTF
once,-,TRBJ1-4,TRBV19,TGTGCCAGTAGTATTGGAGATTTGGAAAAACTGTTTTTT,CASSIGDLEKLFF
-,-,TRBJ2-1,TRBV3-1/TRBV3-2,TGTGCCAGCAGCCAAGCTGGGGGCGGCTACAATGAGCAGTTCTTC,CASSQAGGGYNEQFF
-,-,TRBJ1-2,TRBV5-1,TGCGCCAGCAGCTTGGCGCAGGGTACCTATGGCTACACCTTC,CASSLAQGTYGYTF
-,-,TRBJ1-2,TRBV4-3,TGCGCCAGCAGCCAAGATTCGGGGGGGTCCGGTGGCTACACCTTC,CASSQDSGGSGGYTF
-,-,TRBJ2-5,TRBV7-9,TGTGCCAGCATCCTAGACAGCGGGGAGACCCAGTACTTC,CASILDSGETQYF
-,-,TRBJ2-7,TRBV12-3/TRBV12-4,TGTGCCAGCAGTTTCAGGGGCTACGAGCAGTACTTC,CASSFRGYEQYF
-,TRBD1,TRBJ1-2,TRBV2,TGTGCCAGCAGTCCGACAGGGGGGTCCTATGGCTACACCTTC,CASSPTGGSYGYTF
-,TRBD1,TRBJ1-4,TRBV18,TGTGCCAGCTCGTCCGGGACAGGGAATGAAAAACTGTTTTTT,CASSSGTGNEKLFF
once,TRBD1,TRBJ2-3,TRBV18,TGTGCCAGCTCGCCTGACAGGGTGGGTACGCAGTATTTT,CASSPDRVGTQYF
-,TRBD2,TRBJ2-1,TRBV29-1,TGCAGCCTGCGGGGGTCCAGCTCCTACAATGAGCAGTTCTTC,CSLRGSSSYNEQFF
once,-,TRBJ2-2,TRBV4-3,TGCGCCAGCAGCCATAGTGTGGCCGGGGAGCTGTTTTTT,CASSHSVAGELFF
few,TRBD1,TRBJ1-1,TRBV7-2,TGTGCCAGCAGCGTAGGGACAGGAATTCAAAAAGAAGCTTTCTTT,CASSVGTGIQKEAFF
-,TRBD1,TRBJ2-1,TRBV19,TGTGCCTCCCGACCCAGGGGGAGCAATGAGCAGTTCTTC,CASRPRGSNEQFF
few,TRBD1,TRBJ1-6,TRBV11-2,TGTGCCAGCAGCGTCTACAGGGGCGCAGATTCACCCCTCCACTTT,CASSVYRGADSPLHF
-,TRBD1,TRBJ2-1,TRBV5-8,TGTGCCAGCAGCCCGGGACAGGGGGGCTACAATGAGCAGTTCTTC,CASSPGQGGYNEQFF
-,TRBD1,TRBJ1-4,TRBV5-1,TGCGCCAGCAGCTTGCCCGGACAGGGGAGAGAAAAACTGTTTTTT,CASSLPGQGREKLFF
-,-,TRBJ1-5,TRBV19,TGTGCCAGTAGTATGGCAGGGCGTCAGCCCCAGCATTTT,CASSMAGRQPQHF
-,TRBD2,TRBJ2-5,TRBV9,TGTGCCAGCAGCGCGGGCCCTAGCGGGGAAGAGACCCAGTACTTC,CASSAGPSGEETQYF
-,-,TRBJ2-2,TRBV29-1,TGCAGCGCCCGGGGAATCAAAGACACCGGGGAGCTGTTTTTT,CSARGIKDTGELFF
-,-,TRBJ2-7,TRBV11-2,TGTGCCAGCAGCTTCTCACAGTACGAGCAGTACTTC,CASSFSQYEQYF
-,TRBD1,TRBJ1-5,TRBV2,TGTGCCAGCAGTGCACAGGGGGCTGTTCAGCCCCAGCATTTT,CASSAQGAVQPQHF
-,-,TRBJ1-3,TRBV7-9,TGTGCCAGCAGCTCCAGGGGCAACACCATATATTTT,CASSSRGNTIYF
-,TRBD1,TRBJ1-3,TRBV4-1,TGCGCCAGCAGTAGCCAGGGGGCCGGTGGAAACACCATATATTTT,CASSSQGAGGNTIYF
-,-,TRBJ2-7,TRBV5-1,TGCGCCAGCAGCTTAGGAGCGGCGGCTTCCTACGAGCAGTACTTC,CASSLGAAASYEQYF
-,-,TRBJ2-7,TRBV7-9,TGTGCCAGCAGCTTCACCCCGGGGGTGAGGGAACTCGTGCAGTACTTC,CASSFTPGVRELVQYF
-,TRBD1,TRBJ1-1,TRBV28,TGTGCCAGCAGTTTAGGTGTCAGGGGGACTGAAGCTTTCTTT,CASSLGVRGTEAFF